This T cell receptor beta chain was sequenced in a study of OX40 agonist ivuxolimab in advanced cancers. Findings and caveats of the study: Relatively little clonal expansion, among the lowest observed, appeared in partial responders at 0.1-3.0 mg/kg.

Germline V gene data show CDR1 as SEHNR and CDR2 as FQNEAQ (reference sequence). This CDR3 is 17 amino acids long. The data were produced by immunoSEQ multiplex PCR, yet TCRdb's version contains in-frame clones alone and is incomplete. The sample gives approximately 80,000 clones, about 85% of which show up once; around 3.5% is in the top ten. A word on this clone: The target antigen is unknown.

The sequence came from an adult with an advanced solid tumor such as melanoma, head and neck, liver or kidney cancer. The sample in question was CD4+ or CD8+ T cells sorted from blood, obtained in a trial of the OX40 agonist ivuxolimab. The V and J genes are TRBV7-9 and TRBJ2-5; a possible D gene is TRBD1 (6 bases). The J call is in doubt because the DNA end fits TRBJ2-7 better. The DNA for the CDR3 is TGTGCCAGCAGCTTAGGGTGGGGGACACCGGTAGGCTACGAGCAGTACTTC. This translates into CASSLGWGTPVGYEQYF.